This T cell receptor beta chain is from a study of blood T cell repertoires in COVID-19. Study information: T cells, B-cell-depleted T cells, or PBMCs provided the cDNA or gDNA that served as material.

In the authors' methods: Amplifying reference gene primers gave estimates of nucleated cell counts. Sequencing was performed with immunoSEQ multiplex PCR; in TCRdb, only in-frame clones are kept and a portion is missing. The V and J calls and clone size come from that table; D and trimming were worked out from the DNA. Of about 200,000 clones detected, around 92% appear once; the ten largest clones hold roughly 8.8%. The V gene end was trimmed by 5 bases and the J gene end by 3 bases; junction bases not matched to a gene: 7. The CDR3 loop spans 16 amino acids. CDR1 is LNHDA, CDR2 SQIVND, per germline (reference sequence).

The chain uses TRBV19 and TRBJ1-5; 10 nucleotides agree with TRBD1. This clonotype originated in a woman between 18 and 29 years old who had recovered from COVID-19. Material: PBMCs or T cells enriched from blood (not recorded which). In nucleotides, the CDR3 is TGTGCCAGTAGTGTAATGGGACAGGGGTACAATCAGCCCCAGCATTTT. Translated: CASSVMGQGYNQPQHF.